Following are 16 T cell receptor beta chains from one sample sequenced in a study of regulatory T cells in long-lasting Graves disease (TCRdb year 2021). Library preparation was by multiplex PCR. The data were produced on an Illumina HiSeq 4000. CDR3 regions were amplified by Arm-PCR with iRepertoire HTBI primers to construct TCR beta libraries. TCRdb trimmed the raw reads at Q25, called clones with MiXCR and kept productive beta chains. Records with the same CDR3 protein are collapsed into one entry carrying the most frequent genes and DNA. The sample yields approximately 500,000 distinct CDR3 sequences; roughly 21% were counted once. Jointly, the top ten make up 7% to 9% of the sample. The time point label of this sample denotes: persistent/refractory GD, antithyroid drugs over 5 years with positive TRAb. For both TCR sequencing and RNA sequencing, RNA was extracted from PBMCs in TRIzol. This specimen consisted of peripheral blood mononuclear cells (PBMCs), obtained when the disease was refractory, from a patient treated with antithyroid drugs. These receptors all come from a female donor with Graves disease.

In this sample, this clonotype turned up many times. The rearrangement uses TRBV20-1 and TRBJ2-7; D assignment may be TRBD1 or TRBD2 (6 bases each). The V and J ends lost 5 bases and 1 base respectively, with 12 bases between them. CDR3 size: 13 residues. The germline gives CDR1 DFQATT, CDR2 SNEGSKA (reference sequence). CDR3 in DNA: TGCAGTGCTGGCGGGACAACTTCCTACGAGCAGTACTTC. This encodes CSAGGTTSYEQYF.

This clonotype was recorded many times. This chain uses TRBV12-3 or TRBV12-4 with TRBJ2-2, with a possible D match to TRBD2 (5 bases). V lost 6 bases to trimming and J lost 8 bases, with 16 bases between them. The CDR3 spans 14 residues. The CDR3 here is CASRRSTGEGELFF. In nucleotides, the CDR3 is TGTGCCAGCAGGCGATCGACCGGGGAGGGGGAGCTGTTTTTT.

This clonotype was counted only a few times. This rearrangement joins TRBV12-3 or TRBV12-4 to TRBJ2-1; D unresolved. The length of the CDR3 is 10 residues. V lost 8 bases and J lost 4, with 3 bases in between. CDR3 coding DNA: TGTGCCAGCGGGTACAATGAGCAGTTCTTC. The encoded protein is CASGYNEQFF.

This chain uses TRBV2 with TRBJ2-4; D is perhaps TRBD1 (6 bases). The V end lost 8 bases, the J end lost 0 bases, and 17 bases lay between the germline ends. The germline CDR1 and CDR2 sequences are SNHLY and FYNNEI. This CDR3 spans 16 amino acids. For the CDR3, the DNA is TGTGCCAGCCAGACAGGCTTGAGTCTAGCCAAAAACATTCAGTACTTC. Translation gives CASQTGLSLAKNIQYF.

This clonotype has ten or more counts. The chain couples TRBV5-1 to TRBJ1-1, with D perhaps matching TRBD1 (5 bases). The ends were cut back, 0 bases at V and 4 bases at J, with 10 bases in the middle. Per germline, CDR1 SGHRS and CDR2 YFSETQ. CDR3 length equals 14 residues. The chain's CDR3 is CASSLDGTFTEAFF. CDR3 nucleotide sequence: TGCGCCAGCAGCTTGGACGGGACCTTCACTGAAGCTTTCTTT.

This clonotype was observed at least ten times. This chain uses TRBV7-2 with TRBJ1-2; D ambiguous. V was pared by 1 base and J by 4 bases, with 13 bases between. This CDR3 has 15 residues. Looked up from germline, CDR1 is SGHTA and CDR2 is FQGNSA. This chain's CDR3 is CASSLGAAQSYGYTF. CDR3 nucleotides: TGTGCCAGCAGCTTAGGCGCCGCGCAGAGCTATGGCTACACCTTC.

The rearrangement uses TRBV19 and TRBJ2-1, with TRBD2 matching over 10 bases. Germline V gene lookup returns CDR1 LNHDA and CDR2 SQIVND (reference sequence). Trimming took 4 bases from V and 3 from J; bases not matched to a gene: 9. The CDR3 is made up of 17 amino acids. In DNA, the CDR3 is TGTGCCAGTAGTAAGCTAGCGGGGGCCAAACTCTACAATGAGCAGTTCTTC. This codes for CASSKLAGAKLYNEQFF.

A remark on this clonotype: This may be a read error: a much more frequent sequence differs by one nucleotide. The chain couples TRBV30 to TRBJ2-6; D gene ambiguous. The germline CDR1 and CDR2 sequences are GTSNPN and SVGIG (reference sequence). The CDR3 has 13 residues. Trimming left V 0 bases short and J 2 bases short, with 2 bases between. DNA of the CDR3: TGTGCCTGGAGTGTAACTGGGGCCAACGTCCTGACTTTC. Translation: CAWSVTGANVLTF.

This clonotype was counted many times. The V call is TRBV28, the J call TRBJ1-5, with D possibly being TRBD1 (5 bases). The CDR3 spans 13 residues. Trimming left V 6 bases short and J 5 bases short, with 11 bases between. Germline values: CDR1 MDHEN, CDR2 SYDVKM. This chain's CDR3 is CASRGQQDQPQHF. The CDR3 region has the DNA TGTGCCAGCAGGGGGCAACAGGATCAGCCCCAGCATTTT.

The rearrangement uses TRBV28 and TRBJ2-3; D may correspond to TRBD1 or TRBD2 (5 bases each). Germline V gives CDR1 MDHEN, CDR2 SYDVKM. V was trimmed by 2 bases and J by 1 base, leaving 13 bases between them. The CDR3 is made up of 16 amino acids. CDR3 nucleotides: TGTGCCAGCAGTTTAGAGAGGGGCCCCCGCACAGATACGCAGTATTTT. Residues: CASSLERGPRTDTQYF.

The chain employs TRBV20-1 and TRBJ2-1; TRBD2 matches at 11 bases. Germline CDR1 reads DFQATT; CDR2 reads SNEGSKA (reference sequence). The CDR3 extends over 17 amino acids. V gave up 6 bases and J gave up 2 bases; unmatched junction bases: 12. The DNA of the CDR3 is TGCAGTGCGCTCACACGGGCTAGCGGGGGGCCCTACAATGAGCAGTTCTTC. It codes for CSALTRASGGPYNEQFF.

Note on this clonotype: One junction end does not reproduce the germline sequence, and a read error may be involved. The gene calls are TRBV7-9 and TRBJ1-2; D perhaps matches TRBD1 (5 bases). The CDR3 spans 11 residues. CDR1 and CDR2 (germline): SEHNR, FQNEAQ (reference sequence). CDR3 DNA sequence: TGTGCCAGCAGTACAGGCTATAGCTACACCTTC. The encoded protein is CASSTGYSYTF.

This clonotype was seen a few times. This chain links TRBV5-1 with TRBJ2-2; D is perhaps TRBD2 (5 bases). This CDR3 has 16 residues. Trimming took off 0 bases at V and 2 bases at J, with 11 bases between the two ends. Per the germline V gene, CDR1 is SGHRS and CDR2 is YFSETQ. The CDR3 DNA sequence: TGCGCCAGCAGCTTGGAGGCCGGGATAAACACCGGGGAGCTGTTTTTT. It encodes CASSLEAGINTGELFF. Filled out from reference TRBV5-1 and TRBJ2-2, the complete variable domain reads KAGVTQTPRYLIKTRGQQVTLSCSPISGHRSVSWYQQTPGQGLQFLFEYFSETQRNKGNFPGRFSGRQFSNSRSEMNVSTLELGDSALYLCASSLEAGINTGELFFGEGSRLTVL.

At least ten counts were recorded for this clonotype. The chain links TRBV20-1 to TRBJ2-7; 10 bases are shared with TRBD2. CDR1 and CDR2 (germline): DFQATT, SNEGSKA (reference sequence). The V gene end was trimmed by 4 bases and the J gene end by 3 bases; junction bases not matched to a gene: 6. CDR3 length: 14 amino acids. Written as DNA, the CDR3 is TGCAGTGCTACCGACACTAGCGGGATCTACGAGCAGTACTTC. Its translation is CSATDTSGIYEQYF.

This clonotype was detected only a few times. The germline gene is not matched at one end of the junction; a read error may be the cause. This chain joins TRBV6-2 or TRBV6-3 and TRBJ2-5, with 9 bases fitting TRBD1. This CDR3 is built from 15 residues. The V gene's germline CDR1 is MNHEY and CDR2 SVGEGT. The CDR3 region is CANSYSDRGRETQYF. The CDR3 DNA sequence: TGTGCCAACAGTTACTCGGACAGGGGAAGGGAGACCCAGTACTTC.

This rearrangement joins TRBV14 to TRBJ2-5, with TRBD2 as a possible D gene (6 bases). The CDR3 covers 15 residues. Trimming stripped 0 bases from V and 4 bases from J, with 12 bases between. CDR1 and CDR2 (germline): SGHDN, FVKESK. This CDR3 is CASSQDPGVPETQYF. Here the CDR3 DNA reads TGTGCCAGCAGCCAAGATCCGGGGGTCCCAGAGACCCAGTACTTC.